These 14 T cell receptor beta chains share one sample of origin, sequenced in a study of T-cell memory formation after mild COVID-19. TCRdb passed the 5' RACE reads through MiXCR, listing each CDR3 protein once. Seen here are more than 250,000 distinct CDR3 sequences, around 16% observed once, and the top ten hold roughly 20%. The sample consisted of PBMCs or a T cell subset sorted from them (not recorded which). The receptor set was obtained from a man between 18 and 29 years old who had mild COVID-19 (a few samples of this study predate the infection). Cell type and time point are not known.

This clonotype was detected only a few times. CDR3 DNA: TGTGCCAGCAGCTCGGGACACCTAAACCCAGATACGCAGTATTTT. Translated: CASSSGHLNPDTQYF. V and J are TRBV7-8 and TRBJ2-3; D perhaps matches TRBD1 (6 bases). V gave up 4 bases and J gave up 4 bases, with 15 bases separating them. This CDR3 has 15 residues. Germline V gene data show CDR1 as SGHVS and CDR2 as FQNEAQ.

The chain employs TRBV20-1 and TRBJ1-1, with D possibly matching TRBD1 (5 bases). The V end lost 3 bases, the J end lost 4 bases, and 12 bases lay between the germline ends. CDR3 length: 13 amino acids. Per germline, CDR1 DFQATT and CDR2 SNEGSKA (reference sequence). CDR3 in DNA: TGCAGTGCTAGGGGGCAGTATCCCACTGAAGCTTTCTTT. It specifies CSARGQYPTEAFF.

There are a few counts of this clonotype. The chain combines TRBV12-3 or TRBV12-4 with TRBJ1-6; maybe TRBD1 (5 bases). There are 16 residues in the CDR3. V dropped 8 bases and J dropped 0 bases, with 14 bases sitting between them. CDR3 sequence (DNA): TGTGCCAGCCGGAAATCAGGGAGCTCCTATAATTCACCCCTCCACTTT. Its protein product is CASRKSGSSYNSPLHF.

This clonotype was detected only a few times. The chain combines TRBV6-5 with TRBJ2-5; possibly TRBD2 for D (7 bases). The CDR3 totals 16 residues. Trimming pared 4 bases from V and 5 bases from J, leaving 20 bases between. Germline CDR1 reads MNHEY; CDR2 reads SVGAGI. The chain's CDR3 is CASSSPLWGGRETQYF. The CDR3 DNA sequence: TGTGCCAGCAGTTCCCCCTTATGGGGGGGGCGGGAGACCCAGTACTTC.

The chain has TRBV7-3 and TRBJ1-6, with D maybe TRBD1 (6 bases). The CDR3 runs to 14 residues. CDR1 and CDR2 (germline): SGHTA, FQGTGA. Trimming shortened V by 4 bases and J by 8 bases, and 12 bases separated the two germline ends. In DNA, the CDR3 is TGTGCCAGCAGCTCAACTGGGGGCTATTCACCCCTCCACTTT. Protein: CASSSTGGYSPLHF.

This clonotype was found a few times. This chain links TRBV5-1 with TRBJ2-3; 8 nucleotides agree with TRBD2. This CDR3 is built from 17 residues. Per germline, CDR1 SGHRS and CDR2 YFSETQ. The trim removed 4 bases at V and 2 bases at J, leaving 12 bases unmatched. For the CDR3, the DNA is TGCGCCAGCAGCCAGGGACATAGCGGGGAGGACACAGATACGCAGTATTTT. Translation: CASSQGHSGEDTDTQYF.

This clonotype was seen repeatedly, ten times or more. This rearrangement joins TRBV5-5 to TRBJ2-3; D possibly corresponds to TRBD1 (5 bases). Per the germline V gene, CDR1 is SGHKS and CDR2 is YYEKEE (reference sequence). The CDR3 contains 16 residues. V dropped 5 bases and J dropped 4 bases, with 20 bases sitting between them. CDR3 in amino acids: CASRSRNRLLPDTQYF. The CDR3 coding sequence is TGTGCCAGCAGGAGCCGTAACAGGCTCTTACCAGATACGCAGTATTTT.

This clonotype was detected a few times. The chain has TRBV29-1 and TRBJ2-1, with D perhaps given as TRBD1 or TRBD2 (5 bases each). The CDR3 sequence is 12 residues long. The germline V gene has CDR1 SQVTM and CDR2 ANQGSEA. Deletions cut 8 bases from V and 9 bases from J, with 17 bases between. The CDR3 DNA follows: TGCAGCTCGGGACCCCTGCTTGGTGAGCAGTTCTTC. This translates into CSSGPLLGEQFF.

This clonotype was recorded only once. V gene TRBV6-5 combines with J gene TRBJ2-7; no clear D. This CDR3 spans 13 amino acids. Trimming shortened V by 2 bases and J by 1 base, and 6 bases separated the two germline ends. Germline V gene lookup returns CDR1 MNHEY and CDR2 SVGAGI. In nucleotides, the CDR3 is TGTGCCAGCAGTTACGGGGTTTCCTACGAGCAGTACTTC. It translates to CASSYGVSYEQYF.

The chain combines TRBV20-1 with TRBJ1-3, with D hard to call. CDR1 and CDR2 from the germline V gene are DFQATT and SNEGSKA (reference sequence). The CDR3 extends over 11 amino acids. V gave up 3 bases and J gave up 4 bases, with 4 bases separating them. CDR3 DNA: TGCAGTGCTAGTTCCGGAAACACCATATATTTT. It translates to CSASSGNTIYF.

This chain links TRBV7-9 with TRBJ1-5; D call uncertain. CDR1 SEHNR and CDR2 FQNEAQ come from the germline V gene (reference sequence). Deletions cut 4 bases from V and 7 bases from J, with 8 bases between. The CDR3 length is 12 residues. The CDR3: CASSSDAQPQHF. The CDR3 bases are TGTGCCAGCAGCTCGGATGCGCAGCCCCAGCATTTT.

The rearrangement joins TRBV14 to TRBJ2-6; 7 bases are a match to TRBD1. Trimming at V came to 1 base and at J to 3 bases, leaving 3 bases not matched to a gene. CDR3 length equals 16 residues. In germline, CDR1 is SGHDN, CDR2 FVKESK. This CDR3 is CASSQVRGHGANVLTF. The CDR3 DNA sequence: TGTGCCAGCAGCCAAGTAAGGGGGCATGGGGCCAACGTCCTGACTTTC.

This chain links TRBV5-1 with TRBJ2-1; 9 nucleotides match TRBD2. Unmatched junction bases numbered 4, after V lost 4 bases and J lost 5 bases. Per the germline V gene, CDR1 is SGHRS and CDR2 is YFSETQ. CDR3 length: 14 residues. In DNA form, the CDR3 reads TGCGCCAGCAGCATAGCGGGGGCCCACAATGAGCAGTTCTTC. The encoded protein is CASSIAGAHNEQFF.

The rearrangement links TRBV15 to TRBJ1-5; D remains unclear. V was trimmed by 0 bases and J by 7 bases, leaving 7 bases between them. This CDR3 has 13 residues. The germline gives CDR1 LNHNV, CDR2 YYDKDF (reference sequence). CDR3 loop: CATSRDLSQPQHF. DNA for the CDR3: TGTGCCACCAGCAGAGATCTGAGCCAGCCCCAGCATTTT.